A single sample is the source of the 2 T cell receptor beta chains below, sequenced in a study of cytomegalovirus exposure and HLA in healthy donors. Vbeta (60) and Jbeta (13) primers were used in the PCR. Produced via immunoSEQ multiplex PCR; TCRdb's table is partial and in-frame only. The sample yields 150,000 to 200,000 clones, less than 85% seen once. The source material was PBMCs. The source of these receptors is a man aged 35-49 years in good health and CMV-seronegative.

This clone has only one observation. This chain joins TRBV9 and TRBJ1-3; TRBD1 might be the D (6 bases). The CDR3 contains 15 residues. Germline CDR1 and CDR2: SGDLS and YYNGEE. V lost 0 bases, J lost 4 bases, and 11 bases lay in between. DNA for the CDR3: TGTGCCAGCAGCGTAGGGGGGGGCCCAGGAAACACCATATATTTT. It is translated as CASSVGGGPGNTIYF.

This chain connects TRBV5-4 to TRBJ2-2, with D possibly matching TRBD2 (7 bases). Germline V lookup: CDR1 SGHNT, CDR2 YYREEE (reference sequence). The V gene lost 0 bases and the J gene lost 2 bases, with 11 bases spanning the gap. CDR3 size: 16 residues. In nucleotides, the CDR3 is TGTGCCAGCAGCTTGGTGGGGGGGCTTAACACCGGGGAGCTGTTTTTT. Translated: CASSLVGGLNTGELFF.